This T cell receptor beta chain is drawn from a study of blood T cell repertoires in COVID-19. Study-wide context: Acute and convalescent COVID-19 samples came from the United States, Italy and Spain. The analysed material was cDNA or gDNA that came from T cells, B-cell-depleted T cells, or PBMCs.

Authors' processing steps: Amplified reference gene primers provided the basis for estimating nucleated cell counts. Profiled with immunoSEQ multiplex PCR; TCRdb holds only in-frame clones, not every one. From that table come the V and J calls and clone size; the DNA was used to work out D and trimming. The table lists roughly 64,000 clones, 65% to 90% of them singletons, with 5.6% in the top ten. This clone turned up a few times. Germline V gene data show CDR1 as KGHSH and CDR2 as LQKENI. The trim removed 3 bases at V and 2 bases at J, leaving 3 bases unmatched. The CDR3 runs to 15 residues. This TCR came from a woman aged 60-70 years with acute or convalescent COVID-19. The V gene is TRBV18, the J gene TRBJ1-5; 8 bases match TRBD1. The sample consisted of peripheral blood. The CDR3 nucleotides are TGTGCCAGCTCACCGGGACAGGAGGGCAATCAGCCCCAGCATTTT. Its protein is CASSPGQEGNQPQHF.